This TCR beta chain comes out of a study of human T cells and chemical hapten exposure. Study at large: Per-sample TCR yield variation was attributed mainly to small pooled library volume differences. Whole-study results and caveats: Among TCRs, those above 1 in 1000 frequency were unaffected by DPC sensitization.

Authors' analysis steps: Sample-level TCR yields exhibited a median of approximately 88,000, with a range of about 20,000 to 750,000. One entry per CDR3 protein, called by TCRdb with MiXCR from the RACE reads. The V and J calls come from TCRdb's annotation, not from the publication. The data show fewer than 200,000 distinct CDR3 sequences, 25% to 35% seen once. Regarding this clonotype: Antigen: not known.

The CDR3 is made up of 15 amino acids. V dropped 6 bases and J dropped 7; count of bases not matched to a gene: 8. The time point is: patch test 3, about 24 weeks after DPC sensitization. The treatment: therapeutic diphenylcyclopropenone sensitization with weekly scalp DPC. Prior to application of each patch test, blood was drawn. The starting material was whole blood, obtained in connection with sensitization to the hapten diphenylcyclopropenone (DPC). The V call is TRBV12-3 or TRBV12-4, the J call TRBJ2-2; 10 bases line up with TRBD1. This clonotype was obtained from a woman younger than 30 with alopecia areata. Some clones in this sample may be carry-over from other donors' samples. CDR3 coding DNA: TGTGCCAGCAGATCGGGACAGGGGCGTTACGGGGAGCTGTTTTTT. It translates to CASRSGQGRYGELFF.